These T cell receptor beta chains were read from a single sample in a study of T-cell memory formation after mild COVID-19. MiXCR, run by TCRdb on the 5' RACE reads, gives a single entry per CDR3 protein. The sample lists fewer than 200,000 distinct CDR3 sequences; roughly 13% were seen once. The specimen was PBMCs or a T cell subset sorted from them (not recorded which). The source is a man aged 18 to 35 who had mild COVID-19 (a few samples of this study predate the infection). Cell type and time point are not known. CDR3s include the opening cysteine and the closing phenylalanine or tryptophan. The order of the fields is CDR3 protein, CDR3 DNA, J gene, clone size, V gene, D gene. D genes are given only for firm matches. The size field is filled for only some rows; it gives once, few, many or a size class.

cdr3_aa: CASTWTGQETQYF
cdr3_nt: TGCGCCAGCACCTGGACAGGGCAAGAGACCCAGTACTTC
j_call: TRBJ2-5
clone_size: -
v_call: TRBV5-1
d_call: TRBD1

cdr3_aa: CASSLGGAGSYNEQFF
cdr3_nt: TGCGCCAGCAGCTTGGGAGGGGCGGGGTCATACAATGAGCAGTTCTTC
j_call: TRBJ2-1
clone_size: few
v_call: TRBV5-1
d_call: -

cdr3_aa: CASSHGPFQGYEQYF
cdr3_nt: TGTGCCAGCAGCCATGGCCCTTTCCAGGGGTACGAGCAGTACTTC
j_call: TRBJ2-7
clone_size: few
v_call: TRBV12-3/TRBV12-4
d_call: -

cdr3_aa: CASSPRTGTEAFF
cdr3_nt: TGTGCCAGCAGCCCTCGGACAGGCACTGAAGCTTTCTTT
j_call: TRBJ1-1
clone_size: -
v_call: TRBV3-1
d_call: TRBD1

cdr3_aa: CASSLGQAAYEQYF
cdr3_nt: TGCGCCAGCAGCTTGGGACAGGCAGCCTACGAGCAGTACTTC
j_call: TRBJ2-7
clone_size: -
v_call: TRBV5-1
d_call: -

cdr3_aa: CASSFKGLTQYF
cdr3_nt: TGTGCCAGCAGCTTTAAGGGGCTTACGCAGTATTTT
j_call: TRBJ2-3
clone_size: -
v_call: TRBV11-2
d_call: -

cdr3_aa: CSAIGTTNVLTF
cdr3_nt: TGCAGTGCTATTGGGACGACCAACGTCCTGACTTTC
j_call: TRBJ2-6
clone_size: few
v_call: TRBV20-1
d_call: -

cdr3_aa: CASSLEAIGNSPLHF
cdr3_nt: TGCGCCAGCAGCTTGGAGGCGATAGGTAATTCACCCCTCCACTTT
j_call: TRBJ1-6
clone_size: many
v_call: TRBV5-1
d_call: -

cdr3_aa: CSARDLMRQGTEAFF
cdr3_nt: TGCAGTGCTAGAGATCTCATGAGACAGGGGACTGAAGCTTTCTTT
j_call: TRBJ1-1
clone_size: few
v_call: TRBV20-1
d_call: TRBD1

cdr3_aa: CASNRRTGTEKLFF
cdr3_nt: TGTGCCAGCAATCGAAGGACAGGGACTGAAAAACTGTTTTTT
j_call: TRBJ1-4
clone_size: few
v_call: TRBV6-2/TRBV6-3
d_call: TRBD1

cdr3_aa: CSAQGTSRGYTF
cdr3_nt: TGCAGTGCCCAGGGGACATCTCGTGGCTACACCTTC
j_call: TRBJ1-2
clone_size: -
v_call: TRBV20-1
d_call: -

cdr3_aa: CASSRDTSGELFF
cdr3_nt: TGTGCCAGCAGTCGGGACACCAGCGGGGAGCTGTTTTTT
j_call: TRBJ2-2
clone_size: few
v_call: TRBV2
d_call: -

cdr3_aa: CASSRASYGYTF
cdr3_nt: TGTGCCAGCAGCCGCGCGAGCTATGGCTACACCTTC
j_call: TRBJ1-2
clone_size: -
v_call: TRBV7-2
d_call: -

cdr3_aa: CASSLASTSTYEQFF
cdr3_nt: TGCGCCAGCAGCTTGGCCAGCACTAGCACTTATGAGCAGTTCTTC
j_call: TRBJ2-1
clone_size: many
v_call: TRBV5-1
d_call: -

cdr3_aa: CASSRRLDTEAFF
cdr3_nt: TGTGCCAGCAGCCGCAGATTGGATACTGAAGCTTTCTTT
j_call: TRBJ1-1
clone_size: many
v_call: TRBV7-9
d_call: -

cdr3_aa: CASSLAPGARGGYTF
cdr3_nt: TGTGCCAGCAGCTTAGCTCCAGGGGCGCGCGGGGGCTACACCTTC
j_call: TRBJ1-2
clone_size: -
v_call: TRBV7-9
d_call: -

cdr3_aa: CASSYRAKSYEQYF
cdr3_nt: TGTGCCAGCAGTTACAGGGCAAAATCCTACGAGCAGTACTTC
j_call: TRBJ2-7
clone_size: -
v_call: TRBV12-3/TRBV12-4
d_call: -

cdr3_aa: CASRRGRTEAFF
cdr3_nt: TGTGCCAGCCGTCGGGGAAGGACTGAAGCTTTCTTT
j_call: TRBJ1-1
clone_size: -
v_call: TRBV2
d_call: -

cdr3_aa: CASSRGEANTEAFF
cdr3_nt: TGCGCCAGCAGCCGCGGCGAAGCGAACACTGAAGCTTTCTTT
j_call: TRBJ1-1
clone_size: -
v_call: TRBV5-1
d_call: -

cdr3_aa: CASSLGGTDYGYTF
cdr3_nt: TGCGCCAGCAGCTTGGGGGGGACAGACTATGGCTACACCTTC
j_call: TRBJ1-2
clone_size: -
v_call: TRBV5-1
d_call: TRBD1

cdr3_aa: CASSLGAGEETQYF
cdr3_nt: TGCGCCAGCAGCTTGGGAGCGGGGGAAGAGACCCAGTACTTC
j_call: TRBJ2-5
clone_size: few
v_call: TRBV5-1
d_call: TRBD2

cdr3_aa: CASSLIGGVNTEAFF
cdr3_nt: TGTGCCAGCAGCTTAATCGGCGGGGTAAACACTGAAGCTTTCTTT
j_call: TRBJ1-1
clone_size: -
v_call: TRBV7-3
d_call: -

cdr3_aa: CASSQIRNSYEQYF
cdr3_nt: TGTGCCAGCAGCCAGATCAGAAACTCCTACGAGCAGTACTTC
j_call: TRBJ2-7
clone_size: -
v_call: TRBV3-1
d_call: -

cdr3_aa: CASSLGDSLTYEQYF
cdr3_nt: TGTGCCAGCAGCCTAGGCGACAGTTTAACCTACGAGCAGTACTTC
j_call: TRBJ2-7
clone_size: few
v_call: TRBV12-3/TRBV12-4
d_call: -